What follows describes a single TCR beta chain. These data are taken from a study of blood T cell repertoires in COVID-19. The CDR3 has 15 residues. Germline CDR1 and CDR2: SGHNT and YYREEE (reference sequence). V trimming: 1 base; J trimming: 5 bases; junction bases outside the gene matches: 7. Per the original data handling: Amplification of reference gene primers was used by the study to estimate nucleated cell counts. Libraries were prepared by immunoSEQ multiplex PCR; TCRdb keeps only in-frame clonotypes and omits some of them. The V and J calls and clone size were taken over from that table, and D and trimming were inferred from the DNA. This sample has some 240,000 clones; around 90% occur once, and the top ten carry approximately 7.6%.

The genes are TRBV5-4 and TRBJ2-7; 9 bases match TRBD1. This sequence originates from a man in his 60s who had recovered from COVID-19. Specimen: peripheral blood. In DNA, the CDR3 is TGTGCCAGCAGCTTGACCCCGGGACAGGGCCACGAGCAGTACTTC. Amino acids: CASSLTPGQGHEQYF.